This T cell receptor beta chain was recorded in a study of T cell responses to AZD1222 COVID-19 vaccine. Assay used: immunoSEQ multiplex PCR; TCRdb lists only in-frame clones, some missing. Of some 100,000 clones in the sample, around nine tenths were seen once. Germline V lookup: CDR1 SGDLS, CDR2 YYNGEE. The CDR3 covers 16 residues. V lost 0 bases, J lost 4 bases, and 15 bases lay in between. The clonotype comes from an adult in good health. Specimen: peripheral blood, collected on day 0 of AZD1222 vaccination. The chain links TRBV9 to TRBJ2-3; D is unclear. The CDR3 nucleotides are TGTGCCAGCAGCGTAGTCAGCCGGGCCCTTGCAGATACGCAGTATTTT. This gives the protein CASSVVSRALADTQYF.